This T cell receptor (beta chain) came from a study of early T cells in non-severe SARS-CoV-2 infection. Looking at the study overall: Unpaired chains resulted from sequencing bulk RNA of unsorted whole blood. Findings and caveats of the study: In VDJdb matching, anti-spike CD8 responses were favored while private and CD4 specificities went missing.

The CDR3 extends over 13 amino acids. V was shortened by 4 bases and J by 6 bases, with 13 bases between the two germline ends. Unique molecular identifiers were attached to individual cDNA molecules. TCRdb redid the calling of the 5' RACE reads with MiXCR, one entry per CDR3 protein. The profile covers 70,000 or so distinct CDR3 sequences, with more than 3.5% appearing a single time and about 3.6% taken by the ten largest. This clonotype was seen repeatedly, ten times or more. Its cognate antigen is unknown. The specimen comprised whole blood, sampled at baseline. This sequence originates from an adult who was a healthcare worker with PCR-confirmed SARS-CoV-2 infection or an uninfected control (not recorded which). The donor label of this sample is uncertain. The V call is TRBV12-3 or TRBV12-4, the J call TRBJ2-7; D is possibly TRBD2 (6 bases). The CDR3 DNA sequence: TGTGCCAGCAGTTCTCATATGGGGGGCGAGCAGTACTTC. The encoded protein is CASSSHMGGEQYF.